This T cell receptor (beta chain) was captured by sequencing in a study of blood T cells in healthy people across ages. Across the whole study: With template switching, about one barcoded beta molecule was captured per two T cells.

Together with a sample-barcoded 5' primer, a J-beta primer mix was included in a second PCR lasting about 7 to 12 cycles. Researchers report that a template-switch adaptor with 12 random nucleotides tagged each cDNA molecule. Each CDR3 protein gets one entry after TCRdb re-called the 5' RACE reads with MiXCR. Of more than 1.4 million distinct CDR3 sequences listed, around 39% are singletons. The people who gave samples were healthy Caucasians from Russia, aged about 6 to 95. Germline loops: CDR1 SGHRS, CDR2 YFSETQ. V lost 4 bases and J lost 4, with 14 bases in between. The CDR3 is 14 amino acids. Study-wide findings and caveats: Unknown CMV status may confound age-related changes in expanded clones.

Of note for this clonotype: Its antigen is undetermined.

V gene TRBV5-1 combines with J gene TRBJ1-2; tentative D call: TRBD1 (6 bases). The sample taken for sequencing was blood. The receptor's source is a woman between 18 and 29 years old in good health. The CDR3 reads CASSTSGGSYGYTF. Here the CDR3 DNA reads TGCGCCAGCAGCACCTCGGGGGGCTCCTATGGCTACACCTTC.